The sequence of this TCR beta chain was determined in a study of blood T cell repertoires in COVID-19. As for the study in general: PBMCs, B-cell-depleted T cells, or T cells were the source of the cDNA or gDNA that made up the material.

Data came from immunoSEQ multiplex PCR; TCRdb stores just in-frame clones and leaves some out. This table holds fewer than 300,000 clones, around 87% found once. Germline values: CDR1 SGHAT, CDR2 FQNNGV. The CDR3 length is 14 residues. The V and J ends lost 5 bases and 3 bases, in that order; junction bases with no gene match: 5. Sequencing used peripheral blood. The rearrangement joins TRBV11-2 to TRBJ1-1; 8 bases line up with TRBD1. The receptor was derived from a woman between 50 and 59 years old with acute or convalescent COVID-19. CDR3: CASSQRTGYTEAFF. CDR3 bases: TGTGCCAGCAGCCAGAGGACAGGGTACACTGAAGCTTTCTTT.